This T cell receptor beta chain stems from a study of CD8+CD57+ T cells in acquired aplastic anemia. Details on this clonotype: Antigen specificity is unknown.

The study's findings and limits: The CD8+ Simpson's diversity of patients and controls was not significantly different.

CD8+CD57+ cell expansion, shown by flow cytometry, had occurred in the patients selected for sequencing. Profiling of TCR beta VDJ combinations and CDR3 sequences used genomic DNA as template. MiXCR was run by TCRdb on the reads, yielding one entry per CDR3 protein. Altogether 210,000 or so distinct CDR3 sequences are present, roughly 45% being singletons, with the ten largest covering 15% to 20%. The sequenced sample was sorted CD4+, CD8+, or CD8+CD57+ T cells (not recorded which) from PBMCs. The origin of this receptor is a human donor with aplastic anemia.

In DNA, the CDR3 is TGTGCCAGCAGTGAGACCAATAGCAATCAGCCCCAGCATTTT. Protein product: CASSETNSNQPQHF. The V gene is TRBV2, the J gene TRBJ1-5; D unresolved. Germline assignment: CDR1 SNHLY and CDR2 FYNNEI. The CDR3 runs to 14 residues. Trimming left V 3 bases short and J 0 bases short, with 6 bases between.